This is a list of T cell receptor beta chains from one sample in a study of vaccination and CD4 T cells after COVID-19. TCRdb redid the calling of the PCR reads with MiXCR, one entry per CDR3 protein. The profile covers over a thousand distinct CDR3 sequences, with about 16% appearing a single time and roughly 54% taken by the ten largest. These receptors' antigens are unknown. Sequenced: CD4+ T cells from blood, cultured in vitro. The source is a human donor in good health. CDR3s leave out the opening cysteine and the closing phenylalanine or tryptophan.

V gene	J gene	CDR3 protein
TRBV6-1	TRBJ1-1	ASSTGTAGAF
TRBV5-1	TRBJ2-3	ASSFGRDVTSTDTQY
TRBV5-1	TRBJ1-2	ASSLGGGGYGYT
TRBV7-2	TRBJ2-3	ASSLGTGSSTDTQY
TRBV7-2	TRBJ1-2	ASSFRQENYGYT
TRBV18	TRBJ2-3	ASSRASGGTDTQY
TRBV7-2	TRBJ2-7	ASSPRTAYEQY
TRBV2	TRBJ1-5	ASRDPNQPQH
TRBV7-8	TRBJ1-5	ASSLGRDQPQH
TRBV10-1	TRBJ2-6	ASSVERRSGANVLT
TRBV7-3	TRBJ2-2	ASSKTSFGGQGDTGELF
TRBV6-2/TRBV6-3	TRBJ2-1	ASSYGRGRGNEQF
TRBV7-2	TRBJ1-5	ASSSGVFNQPQH
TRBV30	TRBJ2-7	AWGTGTVGEQY
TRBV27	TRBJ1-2	ASSSGRGHGGYT
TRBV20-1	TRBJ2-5	SPLVLVLREGEGETQY
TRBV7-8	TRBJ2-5	ASSFGRIGETQY
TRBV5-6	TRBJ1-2	ASTGLGQGHGYT